What follows are 23 T cell receptor beta chains derived from one specimen sequenced in a study of identifying expanded T cells in peripheral blood. Clones were read by immunoSEQ multiplex PCR, and TCRdb kept only the in-frame ones, dropping some. The table includes some 130,000 clones, about 86% detected once. Sequenced sample: blood. The source is a person aged 18 to 75 in good health.

The chain links TRBV5-1 to TRBJ2-7, with 10 bases aligning to TRBD2. The CDR3 sequence is 14 residues long. Germline V gene lookup returns CDR1 SGHRS and CDR2 YFSETQ. Trimming took 0 bases from V and 9 from J; bases not matched to a gene: 6. The CDR3 reads CASSLEGTSEAQYF. CDR3 nucleotide sequence: TGCGCCAGCAGCTTGGAGGGGACTAGCGAGGCGCAGTACTTC.

The chain links TRBV6-5 to TRBJ1-1; D gene ambiguous. Germline-derived CDR1 and CDR2 are MNHEY and SVGAGI. Trimming removed 6 bases from V and 5 bases from J, with 13 bases in between. The CDR3 has 13 residues. CDR3 amino acids: CASSPRTGTEAFF. For the CDR3, the DNA is TGTGCCAGCAGCCCTCGAACTGGGACTGAAGCTTTCTTT.

The J gene is TRBJ2-5, the V gene TRBV7-2, with D tentatively TRBD1 (5 bases). Trimming left V 1 base short and J 2 bases short, with 8 bases between. Germline CDR1 SGHTA, CDR2 FQGNSA. There are 14 residues in the CDR3. CDR3: CASSLGQIQETQYF. The DNA for the CDR3 is TGTGCCAGCAGCTTAGGACAGATTCAAGAGACCCAGTACTTC.

This chain joins TRBV18 and TRBJ2-5, with D perhaps matching TRBD1 or TRBD2 (5 bases each). The CDR3 totals 14 residues. Germline CDR1 reads KGHSH; CDR2 reads LQKENI. V gave up 3 bases and J gave up 0 bases, with 8 bases separating them. This CDR3 reads CASSPGTNQETQYF. The DNA for the CDR3 is TGTGCCAGCTCACCCGGGACCAACCAAGAGACCCAGTACTTC.

The J gene is TRBJ2-7, the V gene TRBV18; D tentatively reads TRBD1 or TRBD2 (5 bases each). The germline gives CDR1 KGHSH, CDR2 LQKENI. V shed 5 bases and J shed 1 base, with 9 bases lying between them. CDR3 length equals 13 residues. The CDR3 region is CASSRDGSYEQYF. As DNA, the CDR3 is TGTGCCAGCTCAAGGGACGGATCCTACGAGCAGTACTTC.

The gene calls are TRBV7-2 and TRBJ2-1; 8 nucleotides match TRBD1. Germline assignment: CDR1 SGHTA and CDR2 FQGNSA. V lost 5 bases to trimming and J lost 6 bases; unmatched junction nucleotides: 9. The CDR3 covers 15 residues. CDR3: CASSPSVRGPNEQFF. The CDR3 nucleotides are TGTGCCAGCAGCCCCTCCGTCAGGGGGCCCAATGAGCAGTTCTTC.

V gene TRBV7-3 combines with J gene TRBJ2-5; a weak D match, TRBD2 (5 bases). Germline CDR1 and CDR2: SGHTA and FQGTGA. CDR3 length equals 14 residues. V lost 2 bases, J lost 5 bases, and 12 bases lay in between. The DNA for the CDR3 is TGTGCCAGCAGCTTAGGGATTAGCGAGGAGACCCAGTACTTC. The encoded protein is CASSLGISEETQYF.

The chain joins TRBV6-5 to TRBJ2-3, with 9 bases that match TRBD2. Germline V lookup: CDR1 MNHEY, CDR2 SVGAGI. V shed 0 bases, J shed 6 bases, and the junction held 4 bases outside the gene matches. The length of the CDR3 is 15 residues. CDR3 sequence reads: CASSYSKRGEDTQYF. DNA for the CDR3: TGTGCCAGCAGTTACTCGAAGCGGGGGGAGGATACGCAGTATTTT.

The chain carries TRBV9 and TRBJ2-1, with TRBD2 identical over 9 bases. CDR1 and CDR2 (germline): SGDLS, YYNGEE. This CDR3 has 15 residues. V shed 0 bases, J shed 2 bases, and the junction held 0 bases outside the gene matches. The CDR3 nucleotides are TGTGCCAGCAGCGTAGCTAGCGGGGCCTACAATGAGCAGTTCTTC. Translated: CASSVASGAYNEQFF.

J is TRBJ1-2 and V is TRBV30; D unresolved. Per the germline V gene, CDR1 is GTSNPN and CDR2 is SVGIG (reference sequence). V lost 3 bases to trimming and J lost 4 bases, with 3 bases between them. CDR3 length: 10 amino acids. The DNA of the CDR3 is TGTGCCTGGAGCGGCTATGGCTACACCTTC. This sequence encodes CAWSGYGYTF.

The chain carries TRBV6-1 and TRBJ1-2, with 12 bases that match TRBD1. V trimming: 5 bases; J trimming: 6 bases; junction bases outside the gene matches: 4. CDR3 length equals 14 residues. Germline CDR1 is MNHNS and CDR2 is SASEGT. The CDR3 coding sequence is TGTGCCAGCAGTCGGGACAGGGGGCTGGATGGCTACACCTTC. Its protein is CASSRDRGLDGYTF.

The J gene is TRBJ1-4, the V gene TRBV7-9, with D uncertain. This CDR3 region has 13 residues. Germline loops: CDR1 SEHNR, CDR2 FQNEAQ (reference sequence). V was trimmed by 3 bases and J by 5 bases, leaving 7 bases between them. CDR3 in DNA: TGTGCCAGCAGCTTCACAGCAAATGAAAAACTGTTTTTT. This gives the protein CASSFTANEKLFF.

The chain joins TRBV27 to TRBJ2-1; the D is unclear. Trimming stripped 3 bases from V and 8 bases from J, with 11 bases between. CDR1 is MNHEY, CDR2 SMNVEV, per germline (reference sequence). This CDR3 has 13 residues. The CDR3 protein is CASSLRRVHEQFF. The CDR3 nucleotides read TGTGCCAGCAGTTTGCGAAGGGTCCATGAGCAGTTCTTC.

The J gene is TRBJ2-1, the V gene TRBV5-1; perhaps TRBD1 as D (6 bases). Deletions cut 1 base from V and 8 bases from J, with 16 bases between. From germline, CDR1 is SGHRS and CDR2 YFSETQ. The CDR3 spans 15 residues. This CDR3 reads CASSLRQVGIDEQFF. Here the CDR3 DNA reads TGCGCCAGCAGCTTGAGACAGGTGGGGATCGATGAGCAGTTCTTC.

The chain is built from TRBV11-2 and TRBJ2-1; TRBD2 matches at 11 bases. After removal of 3 bases from V and 8 bases from J, the junction contained 6 bases not matched to a gene. Per germline, CDR1 SGHAT and CDR2 FQNNGV. The CDR3 covers 15 residues. CDR3: CASSFGLAGLDEQFF. The DNA for the CDR3 is TGTGCCAGCAGCTTCGGACTAGCGGGTCTCGATGAGCAGTTCTTC.

The chain uses TRBV4-1 and TRBJ2-7; TRBD2 aligns across 8 bases. The V gene's germline CDR1 is MGHRA and CDR2 YSYEKL. The CDR3 spans 18 residues. V lost 2 bases and J lost 5; bases outside the gene matches: 17. The CDR3 region is CASSQPRGFRLAGNEQYF. As DNA, the CDR3 is TGCGCCAGCAGCCAACCCCGCGGATTTCGGCTAGCGGGCAACGAGCAGTACTTC.

The chain uses TRBV18 and TRBJ2-1; D may be TRBD1 (6 bases). Trimming removed 3 bases at V and 8 bases at J, with 14 bases between. This CDR3 region has 14 residues. Germline V gene sequence: CDR1 KGHSH, CDR2 LQKENI. The CDR3 region is CASSPTGSGDEQFF. CDR3 DNA: TGTGCCAGCTCACCTACAGGGTCCGGCGATGAGCAGTTCTTC.

The chain uses TRBV9 and TRBJ2-3, with 12 positions matching TRBD2. The CDR3 sequence is 19 residues long. V shed 1 base, J shed 6 bases, and the junction held 15 bases outside the gene matches. Germline lookup yields CDR1 SGDLS and CDR2 YYNGEE. CDR3 sequence reads: CASSVFTPTSGREWDTQYF. In DNA form, the CDR3 reads TGTGCCAGCAGCGTATTCACCCCGACTAGCGGGAGAGAGTGGGATACGCAGTATTTT.

Here the CDR3 DNA reads TGTGCCAGCAGCGTGACTAGCGGGGGGCCGAGATACCTCTACGAGCAGTACTTC. Protein sequence: CASSVTSGGPRYLYEQYF. The chain joins TRBV5-5 to TRBJ2-7, with TRBD2 identical over 13 bases. This CDR3 is built from 18 residues. The J segment lost 3 bases and the V segment lost 4 bases, leaving 13 bases of the junction unmatched. Germline CDR1 and CDR2: SGHKS and YYEKEE (reference sequence). The full variable domain, in which reference TRBV5-5 and TRBJ2-7 provide the parts outside the CDR3, is DAGVTQSPTHLIKTRGQQVTLRCSPISGHKSVSWYQQVLGQGPQFIFQYYEKEERGRGNFPDRFSARQFPNYSSELNVNALLLGDSALYLCASSVTSGGPRYLYEQYFGPGTRLTVT.

This chain links TRBV28 with TRBJ2-7; 7 bases are a match to TRBD1. Germline lookup yields CDR1 MDHEN and CDR2 SYDVKM. This CDR3 comprises 16 residues. V shed 7 bases, J shed 9 bases, and the junction held 21 bases outside the gene matches. For the CDR3, the DNA is TGTGCCAGCAACTCGCTGAGTAGAGGGGGCCTTGATTGGCAGTACTTC. Amino acids: CASNSLSRGGLDWQYF.

The gene calls are TRBV23-1 and TRBJ1-5; tentatively, D is TRBD1 (5 bases). TRBV23-1 is filed as an ORF, its function uncertain. This CDR3 is 16 amino acids long. The V and J ends lost 8 bases and 7 bases respectively, with 24 bases between them. The CDR3 coding sequence is TGCGCCAGCCACAGGAGGGCGGCCCGATCGGGGCAGCCCCAGCATTTT. Translated: CASHRRAARSGQPQHF.

The chain is built from TRBV30 and TRBJ1-6; D is possibly TRBD1 (5 bases). CDR1 GTSNPN and CDR2 SVGIG come from the germline V gene (reference sequence). Trimming pared 7 bases from V and 12 bases from J, leaving 19 bases between. CDR3 length: 13 residues. CDR3 region: CASAGTQGGPLHF. CDR3 coding DNA: TGTGCCTCTGCCGGGACTCAAGGAGGACCCCTCCACTTT.

This sequence joins TRBV28 and TRBJ2-1; D gene unclear. With 4 bases removed from V and 9 bases from J, the gap between germline ends came to 13 bases. In germline, CDR1 is MDHEN, CDR2 SYDVKM. The CDR3 runs to 13 residues. Here the CDR3 reads CASSSALRGEQFF. DNA of the CDR3: TGTGCCAGCAGTTCCGCTCTCCGTGGTGAGCAGTTCTTC. The whole variable domain, filled in from reference TRBV28 and TRBJ2-1, reads DVKVTQSSRYLVKRTGEKVFLECVQDMDHENMFWYRQDPGLGLRLIYFSYDVKMKEKGDIPEGYSVSREKKERFSLILESASTNQTSMYLCASSSALRGEQFFGPGTRLTVL.